Listed below are T cell receptor beta chains from one sample, sequenced in a study of blood T cell repertoires in COVID-19. Sequencing used immunoSEQ multiplex PCR; TCRdb keeps in-frame clones, though not all of them. Seen here are more than 95,000 clones, about 89% observed once, and the top ten hold 4.5% to 5.5%. The sample taken for sequencing was peripheral blood. The source of these receptors is a human donor in a cohort sampled during active COVID-19. Both conserved end residues are part of each CDR3. Fields, in order: CDR3 length, D gene, clone size, J gene, V gene, CDR3 DNA, CDR3 protein. The D gene is left open where the match is weak. Clone sizes are given selectively: once, few, many, or a class where the clone is expanded.

length: 21
D: TRBD1
size: NA
J: TRBJ1-4
V: TRBV27
DNA: TGTGCCAGCAGTTTATCTTACTCGGGCAGGGGGCGTGCACCAACTAATGAAAAACTGTTTTTT
CDR3: CASSLSYSGRGRAPTNEKLFF

length: 16
D: TRBD1
size: NA
J: TRBJ1-2
V: TRBV7-2
DNA: TGTGCCAGCAGCACAAGAACCGGGACAGGAAGCTATGGCTACACCTTC
CDR3: CASSTRTGTGSYGYTF

length: 14
D: TRBD1
size: NA
J: TRBJ2-7
V: TRBV4-1
DNA: TGCGCCAGCAGCGGGACAGGGGGCTGGTACGAGCAGTACTTC
CDR3: CASSGTGGWYEQYF

length: 16
D: NA
size: NA
J: TRBJ2-1
V: TRBV11-2
DNA: TGTGCCAGCAGCCCCGCCCCGATAGCGGAGAGCAATGAGCAGTTCTTC
CDR3: CASSPAPIAESNEQFF

length: 13
D: NA
size: few
J: TRBJ2-7
V: TRBV7-2
DNA: TGTGCCAGCAGCCTACGGGGGGCTTACGAGCAGTACTTC
CDR3: CASSLRGAYEQYF

length: 16
D: TRBD2
size: NA
J: TRBJ2-3
V: TRBV29-1
DNA: TGCAGCGTTGAAGAAAGGCGGGCGGGAGAGGTGGATACGCAGTATTTT
CDR3: CSVEERRAGEVDTQYF

length: 15
D: NA
size: few
J: TRBJ1-1
V: TRBV4-2
DNA: TGTGCCAGCAGCCAAGATCCGGAGGTGAACACTGAAGCTTTCTTT
CDR3: CASSQDPEVNTEAFF

length: 15
D: NA
size: few
J: TRBJ1-3
V: TRBV18
DNA: TGTGCCAGCTCACCAACCCAACAGGTTGGAAACACCATATATTTT
CDR3: CASSPTQQVGNTIYF

length: 15
D: TRBD1
size: NA
J: TRBJ2-5
V: TRBV6-6
DNA: TGTGCCAGCAGTTACGACAGGGGGCGCCAAGAGACCCAGTACTTC
CDR3: CASSYDRGRQETQYF

length: 13
D: NA
size: NA
J: TRBJ2-3
V: TRBV7-3
DNA: TGTGCCAGCAGCTTAGAACTCCCAGATACGCAGTATTTT
CDR3: CASSLELPDTQYF

length: 13
D: NA
size: once
J: TRBJ2-2
V: TRBV28
DNA: TGTGCCAGCAGAGGGGCCGCTGCCGGGGAGCTGTTTTTT
CDR3: CASRGAAAGELFF

length: 12
D: NA
size: NA
J: TRBJ1-2
V: TRBV6-1
DNA: TGTGCCAGCAGGGAAGACACGTATGGCTACACCTTC
CDR3: CASREDTYGYTF

length: 15
D: NA
size: NA
J: TRBJ1-4
V: TRBV5-1
DNA: TGCGCCAGCAGCTTGGATGTGGGGCGTAATGAAAAACTGTTTTTT
CDR3: CASSLDVGRNEKLFF

length: 15
D: NA
size: NA
J: TRBJ2-7
V: TRBV29-1
DNA: TGCAGCGCCCTACTCCAAGGGAGACGGTCCAACGAGCAGTACTTC
CDR3: CSALLQGRRSNEQYF

length: 14
D: NA
size: NA
J: TRBJ2-7
V: TRBV18
DNA: TGTGCCAGCTCACGGACGGACAGATTCTACGAGCAGTACTTC
CDR3: CASSRTDRFYEQYF

length: 16
D: TRBD2
size: NA
J: TRBJ2-2
V: TRBV5-8
DNA: TGTGCCAGCAGCTTGGGACTAGCGGGGGGCACCGGGGAGCTGTTTTTT
CDR3: CASSLGLAGGTGELFF

length: 14
D: TRBD2
size: NA
J: TRBJ2-1
V: TRBV25-1
DNA: TGTGCCAGCAGTGACCCCACGGGGGGGTTTGAGCAGTTCTTC
CDR3: CASSDPTGGFEQFF

length: 16
D: TRBD1
size: NA
J: TRBJ1-2
V: TRBV3-1/TRBV3-2
DNA: TGTGCCAGCAGCCAAGACCAGGGGGTCTGGTCCTATGGCTACACCTTC
CDR3: CASSQDQGVWSYGYTF

length: 17
D: TRBD2
size: NA
J: TRBJ2-1
V: TRBV4-2
DNA: TGTGCCAGCAGCCAAGATCTAACGGCGGGAGGGTACAATGAGCAGTTCTTC
CDR3: CASSQDLTAGGYNEQFF

length: 14
D: NA
size: NA
J: TRBJ2-1
V: TRBV7-9
DNA: TGTGCCAGCAGCTCGGACAGAAGAAACAATGAGCAGTTCTTC
CDR3: CASSSDRRNNEQFF

length: 17
D: TRBD1
size: NA
J: TRBJ1-2
V: TRBV24-1
DNA: TGTGCCACCAGTGGCCCCCCCGGACAGGGAGGTTTCTATGGCTACACCTTC
CDR3: CATSGPPGQGGFYGYTF

length: 17
D: TRBD1
size: few
J: TRBJ1-5
V: TRBV18
DNA: TGTGCCAGCTCACCCGGACAGGGGACCCATAGCAATCAGCCCCAGCATTTT
CDR3: CASSPGQGTHSNQPQHF

length: 17
D: TRBD1
size: NA
J: TRBJ2-6
V: TRBV15
DNA: TGTGCCACCAGCACCGGACAGGGGAGCTCTGGGGCCAACGTCCTGACTTTC
CDR3: CATSTGQGSSGANVLTF